This T cell receptor (beta chain) is from a study of cytotoxic CD8 clonotypes in ibrutinib-treated CLL. Study details: Treatment had run for a median roughly eleven months, range 6 to 36, when response samples were taken. Findings and limits, study-wide: Increased clonality at ibrutinib response gave way to a return toward baseline at progression. Relative to age-matched healthy donors, clonality at baseline was higher, and it tracked circulating CD8+ T-cell counts.

Investigators sought sequencing depths of between 1 in 200,000 and 1 in 1 million T cells. Some clones are missing from TCRdb's copy, which holds only in-frame ones; the method was immunoSEQ multiplex PCR. The table lists more than 200,000 clones, under 80% of them singletons. This clone was picked up one time. Its antigen remains unknown. The CDR3 spans 14 residues. Germline V gene sequence: CDR1 SGHNT, CDR2 YYREEE (reference sequence). V was cut by 4 bases and J by 7 bases, with 18 bases left in between. The rearrangement uses TRBV5-4 and TRBJ2-7; D tentatively reads TRBD1 or TRBD2 (5 bases each). The sample consisted of PBMCs, taken after 24 months of ibrutinib treatment. The origin of this receptor is a human donor with chronic lymphocytic leukemia. CDR3 amino acids: CASSQRGTSREQYF. For the CDR3, the DNA is TGTGCCAGCAGCCAGAGGGGAACGTCGAGGGAGCAGTACTTC.